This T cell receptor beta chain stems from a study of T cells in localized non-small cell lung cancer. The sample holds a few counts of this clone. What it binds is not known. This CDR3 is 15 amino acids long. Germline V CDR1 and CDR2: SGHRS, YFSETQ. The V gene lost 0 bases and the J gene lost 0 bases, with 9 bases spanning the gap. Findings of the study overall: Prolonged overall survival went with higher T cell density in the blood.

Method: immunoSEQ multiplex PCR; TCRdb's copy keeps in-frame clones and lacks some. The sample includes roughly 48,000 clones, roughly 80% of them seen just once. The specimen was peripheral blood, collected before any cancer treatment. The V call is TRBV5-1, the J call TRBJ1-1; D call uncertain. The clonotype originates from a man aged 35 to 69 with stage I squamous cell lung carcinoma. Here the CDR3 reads CASSLVGVMNTEAFF. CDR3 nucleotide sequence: TGCGCCAGCAGCTTGGTCGGCGTTATGAACACTGAAGCTTTCTTT.